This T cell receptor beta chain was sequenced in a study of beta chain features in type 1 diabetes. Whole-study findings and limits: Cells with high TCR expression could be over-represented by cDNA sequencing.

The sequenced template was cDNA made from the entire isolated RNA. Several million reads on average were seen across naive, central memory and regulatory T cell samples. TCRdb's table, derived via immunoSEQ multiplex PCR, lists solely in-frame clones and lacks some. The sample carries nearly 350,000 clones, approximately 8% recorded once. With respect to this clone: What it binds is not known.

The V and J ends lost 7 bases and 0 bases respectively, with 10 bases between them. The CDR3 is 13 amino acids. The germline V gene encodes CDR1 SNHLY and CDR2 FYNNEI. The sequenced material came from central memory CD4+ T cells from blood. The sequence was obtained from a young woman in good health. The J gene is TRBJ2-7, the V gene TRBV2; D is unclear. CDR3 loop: CASMAGTSYEQYF. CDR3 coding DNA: TGTGCCAGCATGGCCGGAACCTCCTACGAGCAGTACTTC.